Each of the 21 T cell receptor beta chains below was sequenced from the same sample in a study of a mutant IDH1 vaccine in newly diagnosed glioma. Using immunoSEQ multiplex PCR, the repertoire was profiled, and TCRdb retains in-frame clones only, with some absent. Altogether tens of thousands of clones are present, about four fifths being singletons, with the ten largest covering 15% to 20%. Time point given: baseline, week 1 (first vaccination visit). Treatment here: pre-vaccination baseline after standard-of-care therapy. This material consisted of PBMCs, taken from a glioma patient treated with radiotherapy, temozolomide or both. These TCRs come from a man between 25 and 39 years old with glioma.

V gene TRBV14 combines with J gene TRBJ2-5, with D possibly TRBD1 on 6 matching bases. Germline CDR1 and CDR2: SGHDN and FVKESK. V was trimmed by 5 bases and J by 1 base, leaving 14 bases between them. The CDR3 loop spans 15 amino acids. The CDR3 sequence: CASSTLGDIQETQYF. The DNA of the CDR3 is TGTGCCAGCAGCACCTTGGGGGACATCCAAGAGACCCAGTACTTC.

This chain connects TRBV5-4 to TRBJ1-2; D is perhaps TRBD1 (6 bases). CDR1 and CDR2 from the germline V gene are SGHNT and YYREEE (reference sequence). V shed 3 bases and J shed 9 bases, with 18 bases lying between them. This CDR3 contains 14 residues. The CDR3 bases are TGTGCCAGCAGCTCGTCGATGGGGGCGAAGCGCTACACCTTC. Encoded protein: CASSSSMGAKRYTF.

The CDR3 region is CASSEALRGVSVSPLHF. The DNA for the CDR3 is TGTGCCAGCAGTGAAGCGCTTCGTGGGGTGTCGGTGTCACCCCTCCACTTT. The chain employs TRBV6-1 and TRBJ1-6, with D hard to call. This CDR3 comprises 17 residues. V gave up 0 bases and J gave up 10 bases, with 19 bases separating them. Germline V gives CDR1 MNHNS, CDR2 SASEGT.

CDR3 in amino acids: CASSLDGTGSEKLFF. As DNA, the CDR3 is TGCGCCAGCAGCTTGGATGGGACAGGGTCTGAAAAACTGTTTTTT. J is TRBJ1-4 and V is TRBV5-1, with 9 bases identical to TRBD1. Germline CDR1 is SGHRS and CDR2 is YFSETQ. The CDR3 is 15 amino acids. Losses at the gene ends were 0 bases for V and 7 bases for J; bases not matched to a gene: 4.

By share, this clone ranks as large. The V call is TRBV7-7, the J call TRBJ2-1; unclear D gene. The V and J ends lost 3 bases and 7 bases respectively, with 16 bases between them. Germline loops: CDR1 SSHAT, CDR2 FNYEAQ (reference sequence). There are 15 residues in the CDR3. CDR3 sequence: CASSLDPKEGNEQFF. For the CDR3, the DNA is TGTGCCAGCAGCTTGGACCCGAAAGAAGGTAATGAGCAGTTCTTC.

V gene TRBV2 combines with J gene TRBJ2-7, with 10 nucleotides matching TRBD1. The germline CDR1 and CDR2 sequences are SNHLY and FYNNEI. The CDR3 contains 14 residues. J lost 3 bases, V lost 7 bases, and 6 bases had no gene match. The CDR3 bases are TGTGCCAGCAATCCGGGACAGGGGAGCTACGAGCAGTACTTC. This translates into CASNPGQGSYEQYF.

This chain links TRBV5-1 with TRBJ2-7; TRBD1 agrees at 7 bases. This CDR3 region has 15 residues. Germline V lookup: CDR1 SGHRS, CDR2 YFSETQ. V lost 3 bases and J lost 2; bases outside the gene matches: 8. The CDR3 coding sequence is TGCGCCAGCAGCTATGGGTGGCAGGGGGCCTACGAGCAGTACTTC. Its translation: CASSYGWQGAYEQYF.

The V gene is TRBV18, the J gene TRBJ1-3; 8 bases map to TRBD1. This CDR3 contains 15 residues. The germline V gene has CDR1 KGHSH and CDR2 LQKENI. With 0 bases clipped from V and 6 bases from J, the junction kept 4 bases outside the gene matches. CDR3 in DNA: TGTGCCAGCTCACCACCAACGGGACAGGAAAACACCATATATTTT. Protein sequence: CASSPPTGQENTIYF.

This rearrangement joins TRBV5-4 to TRBJ2-7; 10 bases align to TRBD1. This CDR3 region has 13 residues. Per germline, CDR1 SGHNT and CDR2 YYREEE (reference sequence). V lost 1 base, J lost 6 bases, and 1 base stayed unmatched. For the CDR3, the DNA is TGTGCCAGCAGCTTGAGGGACAGGGGCGAGCAGTACTTC. Its protein product is CASSLRDRGEQYF.

This clone was counted a single time. The chain joins TRBV7-2 to TRBJ2-1, with 14 bases matching TRBD2. CDR1 is SGHTA, CDR2 FQGNSA, per germline. V lost 5 bases and J lost 6; bases outside the gene matches: 3. This CDR3 is 15 amino acids long. CDR3: CASSTGLAGVNEQFF. The CDR3 DNA sequence: TGTGCCAGCAGCACGGGACTAGCGGGGGTCAATGAGCAGTTCTTC. The full variable domain, in which reference TRBV7-2 and TRBJ2-1 provide the parts outside the CDR3, is GAGVSQSPSNKVTEKGKDVELRCDPISGHTALYWYRQSLGQGLEFLIYFQGNSAPDKSGLPSDRFSAERTGGSVSTLTIQRTQQEDSAVYLCASSTGLAGVNEQFFGPGTRLTVL.

Notes on this clone: The germline gene is not matched at one end of the junction; a read error may be the cause. The rearrangement joins TRBV5-4 to TRBJ1-2; weak D call: TRBD1 (6 bases). The CDR3 is 15 amino acids. Germline V lookup: CDR1 SGHNT, CDR2 YYREEE (reference sequence). The chain's CDR3 is CASSLAVRGRIEMPF. The DNA of the CDR3 is TGTGCCAGCAGCTTGGCCGTGCGGGGGCGAATAGAAATGCCCTTC.

Only a few counts were recorded for this clone. This chain connects TRBV13 to TRBJ1-1; D unresolved. The CDR3 is made up of 13 amino acids. Germline V gene lookup returns CDR1 PRHDT and CDR2 FYEKMQ (reference sequence). V was shortened by 1 base and J by 5 bases, with 8 bases between the two germline ends. As DNA, the CDR3 is TGTGCCAGCAGCTTAGTAGGGAGTACTGAAGCTTTCTTT. This sequence encodes CASSLVGSTEAFF.

The gene calls are TRBV18 and TRBJ1-2, with D perhaps TRBD1 (5 bases). The CDR3 contains 15 residues. Trimming shortened V by 2 bases and J by 4 bases, and 14 bases separated the two germline ends. CDR1 is KGHSH and CDR2 is LQKENI in the germline V gene. The chain's CDR3 is CASSPGGGRGYGYTF. CDR3 sequence (DNA): TGTGCCAGCTCACCAGGTGGGGGACGAGGCTATGGCTACACCTTC.

This rearrangement joins TRBV6-5 to TRBJ1-3; the D is unclear. The V gene lost 8 bases and the J gene lost 2 bases, with 10 bases spanning the gap. Germline V lookup: CDR1 MNHEY, CDR2 SVGAGI. The CDR3 consists of 13 residues. The CDR3 loop reads CASFRRAGNTIYF. The CDR3 nucleotides read TGTGCCAGCTTCCGGAGGGCTGGAAACACCATATATTTT.

This chain uses TRBV6-4 with TRBJ2-5, with 7 bases lining up with TRBD1. CDR1 is MRHNA, CDR2 SNTAGT, per germline. V was pared by 5 bases and J by 4 bases, with 4 bases of the junction left unmatched. CDR3 length: 13 residues. The CDR3 region has the DNA TGTGCCAGCAGTTACAGGGGTGGAGAGACCCAGTACTTC. Translated: CASSYRGGETQYF.

The chain has TRBV9 and TRBJ2-7; TRBD2 is a possible D gene (6 bases). Germline CDR1 SGDLS, CDR2 YYNGEE. Trimming took 0 bases from V and 2 from J, leaving 9 bases between them. The CDR3 extends over 14 amino acids. CDR3 DNA sequence: TGTGCCAGCAGCGTAGGTAGCGGCCCCTACGAGCAGTACTTC. It is translated as CASSVGSGPYEQYF.

The chain links TRBV25-1 to TRBJ2-1; 10 bases agree with TRBD1. In germline, CDR1 is MGHDK, CDR2 SYGVNS. J was trimmed by 3 bases and V by 4 bases; bases with no gene match: 6. This CDR3 region has 16 residues. CDR3 in amino acids: CASSARDRGFYNEQFF. The DNA for the CDR3 is TGTGCCAGCAGTGCCCGGGACAGGGGTTTCTACAATGAGCAGTTCTTC. Full variable domain (outside the CDR3, taken from reference TRBV25-1 and TRBJ2-1): EADIYQTPRYLVIGTGKKITLECSQTMGHDKMYWYQQDPGMELHLIHYSYGVNSTEKGDLSSESTVSRIRTEHFPLTLESARPSHTSQYLCASSARDRGFYNEQFFGPGTRLTVL.

V is TRBV7-2 and J is TRBJ1-4; D unclear. Germline-derived CDR1 and CDR2 are SGHTA and FQGNSA. This CDR3 region has 15 residues. V shed 5 bases and J shed 3 bases, with 13 bases lying between them. CDR3 coding DNA: TGTGCCAGCAGCCTAAATATTGGTGCTAATGAAAAACTGTTTTTT. Protein: CASSLNIGANEKLFF.

The chain recombines TRBV9 with TRBJ2-1, with 10 bases matching TRBD1. The CDR3 loop spans 16 amino acids. Germline-derived CDR1 and CDR2 are SGDLS and YYNGEE. The junction had 13 bases not matched to a gene; V was cut back by 4 bases and J by 9 bases. CDR3 sequence reads: CASSPGTGAAIVEQFF. DNA of the CDR3: TGTGCCAGCAGCCCCGGGACAGGGGCCGCCATCGTTGAGCAGTTCTTC.

The chain joins TRBV19 to TRBJ1-1; 12 bases match TRBD1. Unmatched junction bases numbered 5, after V lost 6 bases and J lost 0 bases. The CDR3 length is 16 residues. Germline CDR1 LNHDA, CDR2 SQIVND (reference sequence). As DNA, the CDR3 is TGTGCCAGTAGCCCCGGGACAGGGGGCATGAACACTGAAGCTTTCTTT. Encoded protein: CASSPGTGGMNTEAFF.

V usage is TRBV7-9 and J usage is TRBJ2-3, with TRBD1 matching 9 bases. Germline V gives CDR1 SEHNR, CDR2 FQNEAQ (reference sequence). The CDR3 extends over 16 amino acids. J was trimmed by 4 bases and V by 3 bases; bases with no gene match: 8. The CDR3 protein is CASSFFGQGTADTQYF. As DNA, the CDR3 is TGTGCCAGCAGCTTTTTCGGACAGGGGACGGCAGATACGCAGTATTTT.